The 6 T cell receptor beta chains reported below all come from one sample, sequenced in a study of CD8+CD57+ T cells in acquired aplastic anemia. Investigators profiled TCR beta VDJ and CDR3 from genomic DNA template. In TCRdb, the reads were re-called with MiXCR into one record per CDR3 protein. The table records over 40,000 distinct CDR3 sequences, roughly 69% of them present only once. Sequencing input: sorted CD4+, CD8+, or CD8+CD57+ T cells (not recorded which) from PBMCs. These TCRs come from a human donor in good health, serving as a control.

Turning to this clonotype: The CDR3 carries no conserved terminal phenylalanine or tryptophan, so it likely arises from a read error. The V call is TRBV7-9, the J call TRBJ2-7; D perhaps matches TRBD1 (5 bases). The CDR3 extends over 14 amino acids. The germline CDR1 and CDR2 sequences are SEHNR and FQNEAQ (reference sequence). V was pared by 3 bases and J by 5 bases, with 14 bases between. CDR3: CASSLGQSVHEQYL. CDR3 DNA sequence: TGTGCCAGCAGCTTGGGGCAGAGCGTCCACGAGCAGTACCTC.

At least ten counts were recorded for this clonotype. The chain combines TRBV4-2 with TRBJ2-2; 8 bases align to TRBD1. The CDR3 sequence is 16 residues long. CDR1 and CDR2 (germline): LGHNA, YNFKEQ. V was clipped by 3 bases and J by 7 bases; unmatched bases: 10. The CDR3 DNA reads as TGTGCCAGCAGCCATCCGGACAGGGTAACTGACGGGGAGCTGTTTTTT. This codes for CASSHPDRVTDGELFF.

The chain uses TRBV15 and TRBJ1-2; the D gene is possibly TRBD1 (5 bases). The CDR3 is 12 residues long. Trimming pared 0 bases from V and 13 bases from J, leaving 12 bases between. Germline CDR1 is LNHNV and CDR2 is YYDKDF (reference sequence). The DNA of the CDR3 is TGTGCCACCAGCAGAGATCGGGGGTTATCCACCTTC. Translation gives CATSRDRGLSTF.

V and J are TRBV5-1 and TRBJ2-6, with D tentatively TRBD1 (6 bases). The V and J ends lost 0 bases and 0 bases respectively, with 19 bases between them. The germline V gene has CDR1 SGHRS and CDR2 YFSETQ. The CDR3 consists of 20 residues. The CDR3 DNA reads as TGCGCCAGCAGCTTGGCGCCCGTGTGGGACATTTACTCTGGGGCCAACGTCCTGACTTTC. Protein sequence: CASSLAPVWDIYSGANVLTF.

This clonotype is labeled as medium-sized. In nucleotides, the CDR3 is TGTGCCATCAGCCGGGGAGACACACAATCGGGCTACACCTTC. Translated: CAISRGDTQSGYTF. This chain connects TRBV10-3 to TRBJ1-2; unclear D gene. The germline V and J ends were trimmed by 6 bases and 8 bases, with 19 bases remaining between them. Germline loops: CDR1 ENHRY, CDR2 SYGVKD. The length of the CDR3 is 14 residues.

The chain carries TRBV20-1 and TRBJ2-1; D is undetermined. Germline CDR1 is DFQATT and CDR2 is SNEGSKA (reference sequence). The CDR3 sequence is 10 residues long. CDR3 bases: TGCAGCGTTAGGGACAATGAGCAGTTCTTC. It specifies CSVRDNEQFF.